This T cell receptor (beta chain) derives from a study of blood T cell repertoires in COVID-19. The protocol was immunoSEQ multiplex PCR, while the TCRdb copy is restricted to in-frame clones and leaves out a portion. The table shows 150,000 to 200,000 clones, with about 78% occurring only once. With regard to this clone: Other nucleotide sequences in the sample specify the same CDR3.

The CDR3 has 15 amino acids. Germline CDR1 reads LNHDA; CDR2 reads SQIVND (reference sequence). Trimming removed 3 bases from V and 2 bases from J, with 13 bases in between. V usage is TRBV19 and J usage is TRBJ1-1; D remains unclear. The specimen was PBMCs or T cells enriched from blood (not recorded which). The sequence came from a woman aged 45 to 65 who had recovered from COVID-19. The DNA of the CDR3 is TGTGCCAGTAGTATTAGCGGCACACCAAACACTGAAGCTTTCTTT. Translating it yields CASSISGTPNTEAFF. Filled out from reference TRBV19 and TRBJ1-1, the complete variable domain reads DGGITQSPKYLFRKEGQNVTLSCEQNLNHDAMYWYRQDPGQGLRLIYYSQIVNDFQKGDIAEGYSVSREKKESFPLTVTSAQKNPTAFYLCASSISGTPNTEAFFGQGTRLTVV.